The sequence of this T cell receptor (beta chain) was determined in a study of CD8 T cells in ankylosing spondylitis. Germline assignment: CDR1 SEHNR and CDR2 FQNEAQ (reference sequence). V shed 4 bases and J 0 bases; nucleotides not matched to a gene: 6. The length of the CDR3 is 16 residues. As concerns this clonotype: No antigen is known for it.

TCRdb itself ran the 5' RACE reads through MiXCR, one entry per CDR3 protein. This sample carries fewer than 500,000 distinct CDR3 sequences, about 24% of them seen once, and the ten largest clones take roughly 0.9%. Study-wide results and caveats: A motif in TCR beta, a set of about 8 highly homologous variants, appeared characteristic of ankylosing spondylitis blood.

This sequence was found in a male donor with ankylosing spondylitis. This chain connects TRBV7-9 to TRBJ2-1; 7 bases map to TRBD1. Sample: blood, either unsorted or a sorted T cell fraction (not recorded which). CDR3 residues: CASSSDRAGSYNEQFF. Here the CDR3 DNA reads TGTGCCAGCAGCTCAGACAGGGCGGGCTCCTACAATGAGCAGTTCTTC.